These 12 T cell receptor beta chains were sequenced from one sample in a study of T cells in localized non-small cell lung cancer. TCRdb keeps only in-frame clones here, not all; method: immunoSEQ multiplex PCR. The sample records under 20,000 clones, approximately 89% being singletons. The sequencing here drew on peripheral blood mononuclear cells, taken before any cancer treatment. These receptors were collected from a male donor at least 60 years old with stage II lung adenocarcinoma.

This clone was seen once. The rearrangement uses TRBV7-9 and TRBJ2-5; weak D call: TRBD2 (5 bases). The length of the CDR3 is 17 residues. Per germline, CDR1 SEHNR and CDR2 FQNEAQ (reference sequence). V was cut by 2 bases and J by 2 bases, with 18 bases left in between. Here the CDR3 DNA reads TGTGCCAGCAGCTTATCTGAGAGGGCTCCAGGTCAAGAGACCCAGTACTTC. This encodes CASSLSERAPGQETQYF.

This clone was seen a handful of times. The chain uses TRBV19 and TRBJ2-7; unclear D gene. Germline CDR1 is LNHDA and CDR2 is SQIVND (reference sequence). The CDR3 is 13 residues long. The V end lost 0 bases, the J end lost 7 bases, and 10 bases lay between the germline ends. CDR3 sequence: CASSIEGAGEQYF. The CDR3 DNA follows: TGTGCCAGTAGTATAGAGGGCGCCGGGGAGCAGTACTTC.

The gene calls are TRBV5-6 and TRBJ2-1; 11 positions agree with TRBD2. CDR1 SGHDT and CDR2 YYEEEE come from the germline V gene. The CDR3 contains 13 residues. After removal of 3 bases from V and 8 bases from J, the junction contained 1 base not matched to a gene. CDR3 nucleotide sequence: TGTGCCAGCAGCTCGGGACTAGCGGATGAGCAGTTCTTC. Its translation is CASSSGLADEQFF.

J is TRBJ2-2 and V is TRBV18, with 10 nucleotides matching TRBD1. With 0 bases clipped from V and 6 bases from J, the junction kept 10 bases outside the gene matches. Germline CDR1 is KGHSH and CDR2 is LQKENI. The CDR3 sequence is 18 residues long. CDR3: CASSPPNAAGTGAGELFF. The CDR3 bases are TGTGCCAGCTCACCACCCAACGCCGCCGGGACAGGGGCCGGGGAGCTGTTTTTT.

This chain joins TRBV10-3 and TRBJ1-2; D may be TRBD1 (6 bases). V dropped 10 bases and J dropped 7 bases, with 16 bases sitting between them. Germline V gene lookup returns CDR1 ENHRY and CDR2 SYGVKD. This CDR3 has 12 residues. CDR3 coding DNA: TGTGCCAACGCCGACAGGAGGGGTGGCTACACCTTC. It specifies CANADRRGGYTF.

This chain joins TRBV4-1 and TRBJ2-3; no clear D. This CDR3 contains 15 residues. V gave up 1 base and J gave up 4 bases, with 12 bases separating them. From germline, CDR1 is MGHRA and CDR2 YSYEKL. CDR3 nucleotides: TGCGCCAGCAGCCAAGTCTGGGATGGGTCAGATACGCAGTATTTT. Amino acid sequence: CASSQVWDGSDTQYF.

The sample holds a few counts of this clone. This sequence joins TRBV10-2 and TRBJ1-5; possibly TRBD1 for D (5 bases). CDR1 and CDR2 (germline): WSHSY, SAAADI. Trimming shortened V by 7 bases and J by 0 bases, and 10 bases separated the two germline ends. The CDR3 runs to 14 residues. The CDR3 is CASKEGLSNQPQHF. The DNA of the CDR3 is TGCGCCAGCAAAGAGGGGCTTAGCAATCAGCCCCAGCATTTT.

V usage is TRBV21-1 and J usage is TRBJ2-2; the table's D gene call, TRBD2, was not cross checked with the DNA. TRBV21-1 is shown as a pseudogene. The CDR3 extends over 17 amino acids. This CDR3 is CASSSQAGLTYTGELFF. In nucleotides, the CDR3 is TGTGCCAGCAGCTCTCAAGCGGGGCTAACGTACACCGGGGAGCTGTTTTTT.

The rearrangement uses TRBV7-9 and TRBJ2-1; 14 bases fit TRBD2. Germline CDR1 is SEHNR and CDR2 is FQNEAQ (reference sequence). The CDR3 has 15 residues. Trimming cost V 5 bases and J 7 bases; bases outside gene matches: 4. DNA for the CDR3: TGTGCCAGCAGCCTGACTAGCGGGGGGGGTAATGAGCAGTTCTTC. Translated, it gives CASSLTSGGGNEQFF.

This rearrangement joins TRBV11-3 to TRBJ1-2; 8 nucleotides align to TRBD1. In germline, CDR1 is SGHNT, CDR2 YENEEA. The CDR3 is 16 residues long. The V gene end was trimmed by 0 bases and the J gene end by 8 bases; junction bases not matched to a gene: 11. The CDR3 sequence: CASSLDLARGLKGYTF. Here the CDR3 DNA reads TGTGCCAGCAGCTTAGATCTCGCCAGGGGGCTAAAGGGCTACACCTTC.

The chain carries TRBV28 and TRBJ1-4, with D hard to call. Germline V lookup: CDR1 MDHEN, CDR2 SYDVKM. V shed 7 bases and J shed 4 bases, with 7 bases lying between them. There are 12 residues in the CDR3. CDR3 nucleotides: TGTGCCAGCACGAGTAATAATGAAAAACTGTTTTTT. It encodes CASTSNNEKLFF.

The V and J genes are TRBV30 and TRBJ2-7, with TRBD1 identical over 9 bases. The CDR3 consists of 13 residues. Looked up from germline, CDR1 is GTSNPN and CDR2 is SVGIG (reference sequence). V shed 8 bases, J shed 3 bases, and the junction held 8 bases outside the gene matches. The CDR3 loop reads CAGHRQGVYEQYF. The CDR3 DNA follows: TGTGCCGGACACCGACAGGGGGTCTACGAGCAGTACTTC.